This TCR beta chain was retrieved from a study of T-cell reconstitution after alpha-beta-depleted transplantation in children. Germline assignment: CDR1 SGHKS and CDR2 YYEKEE (reference sequence). The CDR3 has 16 amino acids. V dropped 4 bases and J dropped 5 bases, with 16 bases sitting between them. Preparation of the TCRbeta library involved a method that used unique molecular identifiers. In TCRdb, the PCR reads were re-called with MiXCR into one record per CDR3 protein. The sample holds 440,000 or so distinct CDR3 sequences, 9.5% to 13% seen once. This clonotype was seen only a few times. The TCR sequence derives from a human donor who donated a stem cell graft to a child with acute myeloid leukemia. Sample: PBMCs from the stem cell graft donor, taken from the stem cell graft. V and J are TRBV5-5 and TRBJ1-6; D is unresolved. The CDR3 region has the DNA TGTGCCAGCAGCCAATCGGCGGCGGGGAATAATTCACCCCTCCACTTT. It translates to CASSQSAAGNNSPLHF.